This T cell receptor (beta chain) was observed in a study of PD-1 blockade in classical Hodgkin lymphoma. Points from the study as a whole: The drivers behind the repertoire differences, possibly disease activity or prior therapy, remain undefined. Newly diagnosed patients reportedly had lower baseline TCR diversity than healthy donors.

Here immunoSEQ multiplex PCR was the method, and the copy in TCRdb shows in-frame clones only, minus some. In the table there are around 20,000 clones, about four fifths of which are singletons. Specified time point: newly diagnosed, previously untreated cHL patient sample. Isolation of CD4+ T cells from thawed PBMCs was performed by magnetic negative selection. Germline lookup yields CDR1 SGHAT and CDR2 FQNNGV. This CDR3 is 14 amino acids long. V lost 2 bases, J lost 7 bases, and 3 bases stayed unmatched. With respect to this clone: The antigen is unknown.

The sample was CD4+ T cells from blood. The chain employs TRBV11-2 and TRBJ2-3, with 10 bases fitting TRBD2. The TCR comes from a human donor with classical Hodgkin lymphoma. The CDR3 region is CASSLSGRAYTQYF. CDR3 DNA: TGTGCCAGCAGCTTAAGCGGGAGGGCGTATACGCAGTATTTT.